The rows below give T cell receptor beta chains drawn from one sample of a study of blood T cell repertoires in COVID-19. Using immunoSEQ multiplex PCR, the repertoire was profiled, and TCRdb retains in-frame clones only, with some absent. The table includes 390,000 or so clones, almost 90% detected once. Sequencing input: peripheral blood. These receptors were obtained from a man in his late teens or twenties with active or convalescent COVID-19. The CDR3 runs from the conserved cysteine through the conserved F or W. The order of the fields is D gene, clone size, J gene, V gene, CDR3 protein, CDR3 DNA. The D gene is left open where the match is weak. Size is stated for part of the rows, as once, few or many counts, or as a class when the clone is expanded.

-	-	TRBJ1-6	TRBV7-8	CASSLVLNTNSPLHF	TGTGCCAGCAGCTTAGTCCTTAACACCAATTCACCCCTCCACTTT
-	-	TRBJ2-7	TRBV7-9	CASSTNTRAEQYF	TGTGCCAGCAGCACCAACACCAGGGCCGAGCAGTACTTC
-	few	TRBJ1-2	TRBV4-2	CASSQEGDLGYTF	TGTGCCAGCAGCCAAGAGGGAGATCTGGGCTACACCTTC
-	-	TRBJ2-7	TRBV7-2	CASSSAWTRSTGEQYF	TGTGCCAGCAGCTCGGCATGGACACGGTCTACGGGCGAGCAGTACTTC
-	-	TRBJ2-3	TRBV27	CASRPSTDPDTQYF	TGTGCCAGCAGACCATCGACAGACCCAGATACGCAGTATTTT
-	-	TRBJ1-2	TRBV6-7	CASISLGGGYTF	TGTGCCAGCATCAGTCTCGGCGGTGGCTACACCTTC
-	-	TRBJ1-1	TRBV27	CASSLSGGTEAFF	TGTGCCAGCAGTTTATCTGGGGGGACTGAAGCTTTCTTT
-	-	TRBJ2-7	TRBV25-1	CASSDFGRGAYEQYF	TGTGCCAGCAGTGATTTCGGCAGGGGGGCCTACGAGCAGTACTTC
-	-	TRBJ2-3	TRBV4-3	CASSQPDSVDTQYF	TGCGCCAGCAGCCAACCCGACAGTGTAGATACGCAGTATTTT
-	-	TRBJ1-1	TRBV19	CASSIGHWITEAFF	TGTGCCAGTAGTATAGGACACTGGATCACTGAAGCTTTCTTT
TRBD1	-	TRBJ1-5	TRBV10-3	CAISDYQRRAGGNFHQPQHF	TGTGCCATCAGTGATTACCAACGTCGGGCAGGGGGTAATTTTCATCAGCCCCAGCATTTT
-	once	TRBJ2-4	TRBV4-2	CASSQVRGSENIQYF	TGTGCCAGCAGCCAAGTCCGGGGGAGTGAGAACATTCAGTACTTC
TRBD1	-	TRBJ1-2	TRBV18	CASSPEGGRGYTF	TGTGCCAGCTCACCTGAAGGGGGCCGTGGCTACACCTTC
-	-	TRBJ1-1	TRBV7-9	CASFSSDTEAFF	TGTGCCAGCTTTTCTTCGGACACTGAAGCTTTCTTT
-	-	TRBJ1-4	TRBV5-1	CASSFRGAIAVTNEKLFF	TGCGCCAGCAGCTTCCGGGGGGCGATTGCAGTAACTAATGAAAAACTGTTTTTT